A single sample is the source of the 9 T cell receptor beta chains below, sequenced in a study of T cells in women clearing cervical HPV infection. Sequencing was performed with immunoSEQ multiplex PCR; in TCRdb, only in-frame clones are kept and a portion is missing. The sample totals tens of thousands of clones. The specimen was blood buffy coat. The receptors stem from a woman between 18 and 69 years old with a cervical HPV16 infection that either progressed to CIN3+ or cleared (not recorded which).

A word on this clone: The read falls 3 residues short of the CDR3 end, and the missing part is taken from the germline J gene. The chain couples TRBV19 to TRBJ1-2; unclear D gene. Looked up from germline, CDR1 is LNHDA and CDR2 is SQIVND (reference sequence). This CDR3 spans 14 amino acids. The covered CDR3 bases are TGTGCCAGTAGACCGACGGCCTACACAGATACC. Translated: CASRPTAYTDT. The whole CDR3 protein reads CASRPTAYTDTYTF.

A note on this clone: From the germline J gene comes the end of the CDR3, since the read stops 3 residues before it. V is TRBV29-1 and J is TRBJ2-2, with 8 bases aligning to TRBD2. The CDR3 covers 15 residues. Germline CDR1 SQVTM, CDR2 ANQGSEA. CDR3 region: CSVAGGQGWNEKLFF. The DNA read from the CDR3 is TGCAGCGTTGCGGGGGGGCAGGGTTGGAATGAAAAG.

A word on this clone: Read sequence stops 3 residues before the CDR3 end, and the germline J gene provides the missing end. The rearrangement joins TRBV29-1 to TRBJ2-3, with 9 bases fitting TRBD1. The CDR3 sequence is 13 residues long. Germline assignment: CDR1 SQVTM and CDR2 ANQGSEA. The chain's CDR3 is CSADGQGRETQYF. Partial CDR3 DNA: TGCAGCGCCGACGGACAGGGGCGGGAGACG.

About this clone: Read data end 3 residues before the CDR3 end; the end is taken from the germline J gene. The chain carries TRBV5-1 and TRBJ2-1; TRBD1 aligns across 7 bases. Germline V gene data show CDR1 as SGHRS and CDR2 as YFSETQ. Trimming took 3 bases from V and 4 from J; bases not matched to a gene: 4. The CDR3 loop spans 14 amino acids. The chain's CDR3 is CASSSGQEYNEQFF. The CDR3 bases that were read are TGCGCCAGCAGCTCCGGACAGGAGTACAATGAG.

A note on this clone: The read falls 3 residues short of the CDR3 end, and the missing part is taken from the germline J gene. The V call is TRBV7-9, the J call TRBJ2-1; perhaps TRBD1 as D (6 bases). V dropped 3 bases and J dropped 3 bases, with 9 bases sitting between them. The CDR3 totals 14 residues. The germline gives CDR1 SEHNR, CDR2 FQNEAQ (reference sequence). The part of the CDR3 DNA that was read is TGTGCCAGCAGCTTTGAAGGGGGCTACAATGAG. Translated: CASSFEGGYNE. In full, the CDR3 reads CASSFEGGYNEQFF.

Remarks on this clone: The CDR3 end is not reached by the read, which stops 3 residues before it; the germline J gene fills it in. This chain connects TRBV29-1 to TRBJ1-1; D uncertain. V lost 5 bases, J lost 4 bases, and 11 bases lay in between. The CDR3 is 12 amino acids. Germline assignment: CDR1 SQVTM and CDR2 ANQGSEA. The CDR3 spells CSVFKGSTEAFF. The sequenced part of the CDR3 DNA is TGCAGCGTTTTCAAGGGTTCCACTGAA.

CDR3 DNA (partial): TGTGCCAGTAGAATCGGGGGTGGAGAGACG. It is translated as CASRIGGGET. The whole CDR3 reads CASRIGGGETQYF. The V gene is TRBV19, the J gene TRBJ2-3; maybe TRBD2 (6 bases). With the read ending 3 residues before the CDR3 end, the germline J gene is used to fill in that end. The CDR3 runs 13 residues. Germline loops: CDR1 LNHDA, CDR2 SQIVND (reference sequence).

For this clone: The CDR3 end lies 3 residues beyond the end of the read and is filled in from the germline J gene. The chain is built from TRBV20-1 and TRBJ2-1; 13 bases are a match to TRBD2. The CDR3 is 20 amino acids. J lost 4 bases, V lost 1 base, and 16 bases had no gene match. CDR1 DFQATT and CDR2 SNEGSKA come from the germline V gene (reference sequence). CDR3 loop: CSARGSRTSGRNLPYNEQFF. The CDR3 DNA, read in part, is TGCAGTGCTAGAGGATCTAGGACTAGCGGGAGAAATCTCCCTTACAATGAG.

On this clone itself: The read halts 3 residues ahead of the CDR3 end, with the missing end drawn from the germline J gene. The chain carries TRBV19 and TRBJ2-4; D gene ambiguous. CDR3 length equals 15 residues. Per germline, CDR1 LNHDA and CDR2 SQIVND (reference sequence). Incomplete CDR3 DNA: TGTGCCAGTAGTATCCTGACTGGCTCTAACTATGGT. Translation: CASSILTGSNYG. In full, the CDR3 reads CASSILTGSNYGQYF.